A single sample is the source of the 32 T cell receptor beta chains below, sequenced in a study of blood T cell repertoires in COVID-19. Sequencing used immunoSEQ multiplex PCR; TCRdb keeps in-frame clones, though not all of them. The top ten clones hold approximately 0.79% of a sample with approximately 110,000 clones, about two thirds of them seen once. The sequencing sample was made of peripheral blood. The receptors were gathered from a human donor with acute or convalescent COVID-19. The donor label of this sample is uncertain.

This clone showed up just a few times. The chain has TRBV11-2 and TRBJ1-1; 10 bases map to TRBD1. Unmatched junction bases numbered 9, after V lost 5 bases and J lost 0 bases. The CDR3 runs to 17 residues. The germline CDR1 and CDR2 sequences are SGHAT and FQNNGV. As DNA, the CDR3 is TGTGCCAGCAGCCGCCGGGACAGGGGTGTCATGAACACTGAAGCTTTCTTT. This encodes CASSRRDRGVMNTEAFF.

V is TRBV27 and J is TRBJ2-3; tentative D call: TRBD1 (5 bases). CDR1 and CDR2 from the germline V gene are MNHEY and SMNVEV (reference sequence). V dropped 6 bases and J dropped 0 bases, with 19 bases sitting between them. CDR3 size: 17 residues. The CDR3 here is CASSDSLRVTSTDTQYF. DNA for the CDR3: TGTGCCAGCAGCGACAGCCTCCGAGTTACTAGCACAGATACGCAGTATTTT.

This clone was seen a handful of times. The chain employs TRBV30 and TRBJ1-2; D is unclear. The CDR3 spans 13 residues. The germline CDR1 and CDR2 sequences are GTSNPN and SVGIG (reference sequence). V was trimmed by 4 bases and J by 5 bases, leaving 14 bases between them. The CDR3 DNA follows: TGTGCCTGGAAACTCCTACCAATGTATGGCTACACCTTC. Translating it yields CAWKLLPMYGYTF.

The chain has TRBV27 and TRBJ2-7; 8 bases fit TRBD2. J gave up 1 base and V 8 bases, and 7 bases lay outside the gene matches. The CDR3 spans 14 residues. CDR1 MNHEY and CDR2 SMNVEV come from the germline V gene (reference sequence). This CDR3 is CASRPRGGSYEQYF. The CDR3 DNA reads as TGTGCCAGCCGGCCCCGGGGGGGGTCCTACGAGCAGTACTTC.

The chain's CDR3 is CASSRQQLNTEAFF. The CDR3 coding sequence is TGTGCCAGCAGTAGACAGCAGCTGAACACTGAAGCTTTCTTT. The chain uses TRBV11-2 and TRBJ1-1, with a weak D call TRBD1 (5 bases). This CDR3 is 14 amino acids long. From germline, CDR1 is SGHAT and CDR2 FQNNGV. V was trimmed by 6 bases and J by 0 bases, leaving 11 bases between them.

V and J are TRBV6-5 and TRBJ1-6; 7 bases align to TRBD1. The germline gives CDR1 MNHEY, CDR2 SVGAGI. The junction had 7 bases not matched to a gene; V was cut back by 7 bases and J by 4 bases. CDR3 size: 15 residues. This CDR3 is CASKDRARYNSPLHF. The CDR3 region has the DNA TGTGCCAGCAAAGACAGGGCTCGTTATAATTCACCCCTCCACTTT.

This rearrangement joins TRBV27 to TRBJ2-7; 7 nucleotides align to TRBD2. Germline V gene lookup returns CDR1 MNHEY and CDR2 SMNVEV (reference sequence). J was trimmed by 6 bases and V by 3 bases; bases with no gene match: 8. The CDR3 contains 14 residues. CDR3 sequence reads: CASSLGGGLGEQYF. The CDR3 region has the DNA TGTGCCAGCAGTTTGGGGGGGGGACTGGGCGAGCAGTACTTC.

A few counts support this clone. The chain carries TRBV29-1 and TRBJ1-1, with TRBD1 matching over 8 bases. The CDR3 has 13 residues. CDR1 SQVTM and CDR2 ANQGSEA come from the germline V gene. The trim removed 8 bases at V and 1 base at J, leaving 6 bases unmatched. CDR3 bases: TGCAGCTCCAACAGGGGGGGGAACACTGAAGCTTTCTTT. This encodes CSSNRGGNTEAFF.

The J gene is TRBJ1-2, the V gene TRBV4-1; D possibly corresponds to TRBD1 (5 bases). Trimming took 2 bases from V and 7 from J, leaving 8 bases between them. Germline assignment: CDR1 MGHRA and CDR2 YSYEKL. This CDR3 has 12 amino acids. This chain's CDR3 is CASSQTGGGYTF. For the CDR3, the DNA is TGCGCCAGCAGCCAAACGGGGGGTGGCTACACCTTC.

The chain combines TRBV2 with TRBJ2-5; 8 bases are shared with TRBD2. The V and J ends lost 1 base and 2 bases, in that order; junction bases with no gene match: 9. Germline V gene lookup returns CDR1 SNHLY and CDR2 FYNNEI. The CDR3 covers 17 residues. Written as DNA, the CDR3 is TGTGCCAGCAGTGAAGGGTGGCGAGCGGGGGCACAAGAGACCCAGTACTTC. It translates to CASSEGWRAGAQETQYF.

This sequence joins TRBV6-5 and TRBJ2-7; D remains unclear. Germline CDR1 reads MNHEY; CDR2 reads SVGAGI. The CDR3 is made up of 11 amino acids. Trimming cost V 10 bases and J 4 bases, with 11 bases left between them. CDR3 region: CAIFQVYEQYV. The CDR3 DNA reads as TGTGCCATCTTCCAGGTGTACGAGCAGTACGTC.

The gene calls are TRBV25-1 and TRBJ1-1; 7 bases fit TRBD1. Germline CDR1 is MGHDK and CDR2 is SYGVNS. The junction had 3 bases not matched to a gene; V was cut back by 8 bases and J by 0 bases. This CDR3 has 13 amino acids. The CDR3 sequence: CASEGQLNTEAFF. CDR3 nucleotide sequence: TGTGCCAGCGAGGGACAGCTGAACACTGAAGCTTTCTTT.

The chain couples TRBV28 to TRBJ1-4, with D unresolved. The CDR3 length is 14 residues. V was cut by 1 base and J by 8 bases, with 11 bases left in between. Looked up from germline, CDR1 is MDHEN and CDR2 is SYDVKM. CDR3 region: CASSLSPRLEKLFF. The CDR3 coding sequence is TGTGCCAGCAGTTTATCCCCTCGGTTGGAAAAACTGTTTTTT.

The gene calls are TRBV27 and TRBJ2-7; a weak D match, TRBD2 (7 bases). Trimming stripped 5 bases from V and 7 bases from J, with 18 bases between. The CDR3 runs 14 residues. The germline gives CDR1 MNHEY, CDR2 SMNVEV (reference sequence). CDR3 residues: CASSPDSGGWEQYF. The CDR3 DNA is TGTGCCAGCAGTCCCGATTCGGGGGGCTGGGAGCAGTACTTC.

This clone was seen more than once but under ten times. V and J are TRBV7-8 and TRBJ2-2; TRBD2 might be the D (6 bases). This CDR3 contains 18 residues. Deletions cut 1 base from V and 4 bases from J, with 19 bases between. Germline-derived CDR1 and CDR2 are SGHVS and FQNEAQ. The CDR3 loop is CASSLVWGGAVITGELFF. The CDR3 DNA reads as TGTGCCAGCAGCTTAGTATGGGGCGGGGCCGTGATCACCGGGGAGCTGTTTTTT.

The CDR3 sequence is CASSPSQGSYNEQFF. CDR3 coding DNA: TGTGCCAGCTCACCTTCTCAGGGTTCCTACAATGAGCAGTTCTTC. The chain recombines TRBV18 with TRBJ2-1; D may be TRBD1 (5 bases). This CDR3 region has 15 residues. Trimming removed 3 bases at V and 1 base at J, with 10 bases between. Germline V gene data show CDR1 as KGHSH and CDR2 as LQKENI.

The chain joins TRBV3-1 (or the pseudogene TRBV3-2) to TRBJ1-1; TRBD1 is a possible D gene (5 bases). V was shortened by 4 bases and J by 0 bases, with 6 bases between the two germline ends. This CDR3 region has 13 residues. In germline, CDR1 is LGHDT, CDR2 YNNKEL (reference sequence). CDR3: CASSRQLNTEAFF. In DNA form, the CDR3 reads TGTGCCAGCAGCCGACAGCTGAACACTGAAGCTTTCTTT.

This chain joins TRBV2 and TRBJ2-2; 8 bases fit TRBD1. This CDR3 region has 14 residues. Germline V gene lookup returns CDR1 SNHLY and CDR2 FYNNEI. The junction had 2 bases not matched to a gene; V was cut back by 4 bases and J by 4 bases. CDR3 nucleotides: TGTGCCAGCAGTGGGACAGGGAGCACCGGGGAGCTGTTTTTT. It is translated as CASSGTGSTGELFF.

Points on this clone: Germline and junction disagree at one end, which may indicate a read error. The chain joins TRBV14 to TRBJ2-6; tentatively, D is TRBD2 (5 bases). Germline CDR1 is SGHDN and CDR2 is FVKESK. This CDR3 is 15 amino acids long. CDR3 bases: TGTGCCAGCAGCAAAGACCGCGGGTGGGCCAACGTCCTGACTTTC. Amino acid sequence: CASSKDRGWANVLTF.

This clone was observed a handful of times. The rearrangement uses TRBV9 and TRBJ1-3; D is unclear. Germline loops: CDR1 SGDLS, CDR2 YYNGEE. Trimming removed 3 bases at V and 0 bases at J, with 7 bases between. There are 14 residues in the CDR3. The CDR3 region is CASSGGSSGNTIYF. CDR3 coding DNA: TGTGCCAGCAGCGGCGGGTCCTCTGGAAACACCATATATTTT.

This chain links TRBV9 with TRBJ1-1; D gene unclear. This CDR3 is built from 13 residues. Germline V CDR1 and CDR2: SGDLS, YYNGEE. The V end was cut by 3 bases, the J end by 0 bases, with 6 bases between. CDR3 in DNA: TGTGCCAGCAGCGATGGAGTGAACACTGAAGCTTTCTTT. Translation: CASSDGVNTEAFF.

The rearrangement joins TRBV5-6 to TRBJ2-5; a possible D gene is TRBD2 (6 bases). Germline V gives CDR1 SGHDT, CDR2 YYEEEE. The ends were cut back, 4 bases at V and 9 bases at J, with 10 bases in the middle. The CDR3 runs 11 residues. CDR3 residues: CASSLSGAQYF. CDR3 DNA: TGTGCCAGCAGCCTTAGCGGCGCCCAGTACTTC.

The rearrangement joins TRBV5-5 to TRBJ2-2; tentative D call: TRBD1 (5 bases). The V and J ends lost 2 bases and 1 base respectively, with 18 bases between them. The CDR3 has 18 amino acids. The germline gives CDR1 SGHKS, CDR2 YYEKEE (reference sequence). The CDR3 DNA is TGTGCCAGCAGCTTAAGATGGTTGTGGGGCCTGAACACCGGGGAGCTGTTTTTT. This translates into CASSLRWLWGLNTGELFF.

This chain uses TRBV2 with TRBJ1-5; the D gene is possibly TRBD1 (5 bases). CDR1 and CDR2 from the germline V gene are SNHLY and FYNNEI. V lost 1 base and J lost 1, with 8 bases in between. The CDR3 is 15 residues long. The DNA of the CDR3 is TGTGCCAGCAGTGAAGGGGGGGAGAGCAATCAGCCCCAGCATTTT. It specifies CASSEGGESNQPQHF.

The chain uses TRBV27 and TRBJ1-2, with D possibly matching TRBD1 (5 bases). The CDR3 length is 14 residues. V was shortened by 5 bases and J by 3 bases, with 13 bases between the two germline ends. The germline V gene encodes CDR1 MNHEY and CDR2 SMNVEV (reference sequence). CDR3 nucleotide sequence: TGTGCCAGCAGTCCCCTGGGCAGGGACTATGGCTACACCTTC. Translation: CASSPLGRDYGYTF.

Here the CDR3 DNA reads TGTGCCAGCCGCACAGGGGGCCGGGAGACCCAGTACTTC. This sequence encodes CASRTGGRETQYF. The J gene is TRBJ2-5, the V gene TRBV28; 9 bases align to TRBD1. Germline V lookup: CDR1 MDHEN, CDR2 SYDVKM. There are 13 residues in the CDR3. Unmatched junction bases numbered 6, after V lost 8 bases and J lost 5 bases.

There are a few counts of this clone. This chain joins TRBV4-2 and TRBJ1-3, with a possible D match to TRBD1 (6 bases). The CDR3 sequence is 17 residues long. Germline V lookup: CDR1 LGHNA, CDR2 YNFKEQ. Trimming cost V 3 bases and J 0 bases, with 15 bases left between them. For the CDR3, the DNA is TGTGCCAGCAGCCAGTCAAAAGTAGGGGGCTCTGGAAACACCATATATTTT. Its protein product is CASSQSKVGGSGNTIYF.

V is TRBV10-3 and J is TRBJ1-5; D might be TRBD1 (6 bases). The CDR3 contains 14 residues. V was shortened by 8 bases and J by 4 bases, with 15 bases between the two germline ends. Germline V lookup: CDR1 ENHRY, CDR2 SYGVKD. CDR3 loop: CAIGTGHLNQPQHF. The CDR3 nucleotides are TGTGCCATCGGTACGGGACACCTTAATCAGCCCCAGCATTTT.

The CDR3 sequence: CAISDRGGTDTQYF. The CDR3 DNA reads TGTGCCATCTCTGACAGGGGAGGAACAGATACGCAGTATTTT. The V and J genes are TRBV10-3 and TRBJ2-3, with TRBD1 matching 8 bases. CDR1 is ENHRY, CDR2 SYGVKD, per germline. V lost 8 bases and J lost 3; bases outside the gene matches: 7. This CDR3 spans 14 amino acids.

The J gene is TRBJ2-5, the V gene TRBV7-9, with D perhaps TRBD1 (5 bases). The germline V gene has CDR1 SEHNR and CDR2 FQNEAQ (reference sequence). Trimming took 6 bases from V and 5 from J, leaving 10 bases between them. This CDR3 comprises 12 residues. This CDR3 is CASRGQFETQYF. DNA of the CDR3: TGTGCCAGCAGGGGGCAGTTCGAGACCCAGTACTTC.

This chain links TRBV7-6 with TRBJ1-6, with 10 bases matching TRBD1. This CDR3 spans 16 amino acids. CDR1 is SGHVS, CDR2 FNYEAQ, per germline. Germline trimming cut 1 base from V and 9 bases from J; bases unmatched to any gene: 6. Here the CDR3 reads CASSLGTGGTSSPLHF. CDR3 coding DNA: TGTGCCAGCAGCTTAGGGACAGGGGGGACTAGTTCACCCCTCCACTTT.

The J gene is TRBJ2-3, the V gene TRBV18; D is possibly TRBD2 (7 bases). Germline V lookup: CDR1 KGHSH, CDR2 LQKENI. V lost 0 bases and J lost 2, with 24 bases in between. The CDR3 consists of 20 residues. DNA for the CDR3: TGTGCCAGCTCACCACCCCCAGGTGCGGGGGCCCCTTTGTTCACAGATACGCAGTATTTT. Residues: CASSPPPGAGAPLFTDTQYF.